This T cell receptor beta chain originates from a study of STAT5B mutations in CD4+ large granular lymphocyte leukemia. Whole-study findings and limits: The CD4+ versus CD8+ T-LGLL clonality difference may reflect limited sample size.

Clones were read by immunoSEQ multiplex PCR, and TCRdb kept only the in-frame ones, dropping some. The sample yields fewer than 9,000 clones, around three quarters seen once. The CDR3 totals 16 residues. CDR1 and CDR2 (germline): SGHTA, FQGNSA. The germline V and J ends were trimmed by 2 bases and 7 bases, with 21 bases remaining between them. As regards this clone: Antigen: not known.

The sample consisted of PBMCs. The rearrangement uses TRBV7-2 and TRBJ2-7; tentatively, D is TRBD2 (6 bases). The source is a woman aged 55 to 70 with CD4+ T-cell large granular lymphocyte leukemia. The CDR3, as DNA: TGTGCCAGCAGCTTATCCCCAGGGCAGCCCGCGGGGGAGCAGTACTTC. Protein product: CASSLSPGQPAGEQYF.